These 2 T cell receptor beta chains share one sample of origin, sequenced in a study of cytomegalovirus exposure and HLA in healthy donors. Primers for the PCR totalled 60 Vbeta and 13 Jbeta. Generated by immunoSEQ multiplex PCR, the TCRdb table keeps only in-frame clones and is missing some. The table records roughly 250,000 clones, 80% of them present only once. Sequenced material: PBMCs. The receptors stem from a girl aged 2-10 years in good health and CMV-seronegative.

The V gene is TRBV5-4, the J gene TRBJ1-1; D is undetermined. The germline V gene has CDR1 SGHNT and CDR2 YYREEE (reference sequence). Trimming took 4 bases from V and 1 from J, leaving 11 bases between them. This CDR3 is built from 14 residues. The CDR3 sequence is CASSPTYQNTEAFF. CDR3 DNA sequence: TGTGCCAGCAGCCCCACTTATCAGAACACTGAAGCTTTCTTT.

The V call is TRBV6-1, the J call TRBJ2-7, with D unclear. The CDR3 consists of 13 residues. Trimming cost V 3 bases and J 7 bases, with 13 bases left between them. Per the germline V gene, CDR1 is MNHNS and CDR2 is SASEGT. CDR3 protein: CASSDRGPGEQYF. CDR3 sequence (DNA): TGTGCCAGCAGTGACCGAGGCCCCGGGGAGCAGTACTTC.